The rows below give T cell receptor beta chains drawn from one sample of a study of blood T cell repertoires in COVID-19. Libraries were prepared by immunoSEQ multiplex PCR; TCRdb keeps only in-frame clonotypes and omits some of them. The sample records under 350,000 clones, roughly 90% being singletons. The source material was peripheral blood. The receptor set was obtained from a young woman with COVID-19, enrolled during active disease. Both conserved end residues are part of each CDR3. A D gene is named only where the DNA matches it firmly. The listing skips clone size in some rows; elsewhere it reads once, few, many or a size class.

J gene: TRBJ1-2; clone size: .; D gene: .; V gene: TRBV18; CDR3 protein: CASSPDRNYGYTF; CDR3 DNA: TGTGCCAGCTCACCCGACAGAAACTATGGCTACACCTTC
J gene: TRBJ1-4; clone size: .; D gene: .; V gene: TRBV7-9; CDR3 protein: CASSLGATTNEKLFF; CDR3 DNA: TGTGCCAGCAGCTTAGGGGCTACAACTAATGAAAAACTGTTTTTT
J gene: TRBJ2-1; clone size: .; D gene: .; V gene: TRBV5-1; CDR3 protein: CASSYGPYNEQFF; CDR3 DNA: TGCGCCAGCAGCTATGGGCCTTACAATGAGCAGTTCTTC
J gene: TRBJ2-3; clone size: .; D gene: .; V gene: TRBV25-1; CDR3 protein: CASSNSKKRGTDTQYF; CDR3 DNA: TGTGCCAGCAGTAACTCCAAAAAGCGGGGCACAGATACGCAGTATTTT
J gene: TRBJ1-6; clone size: .; D gene: .; V gene: TRBV19; CDR3 protein: CATRGGAGSPLHF; CDR3 DNA: TGTGCTACGCGAGGAGGCGCTGGATCACCCCTCCACTTT
J gene: TRBJ2-5; clone size: .; D gene: .; V gene: TRBV29-1; CDR3 protein: CSVYGGQKTQYF; CDR3 DNA: TGCAGCGTTTACGGCGGGCAGAAGACCCAGTACTTC
J gene: TRBJ1-1; clone size: .; D gene: .; V gene: TRBV5-1; CDR3 protein: CASSLANADISEAFF; CDR3 DNA: TGCGCCAGCAGCTTGGCCAATGCGGATATAAGTGAAGCTTTCTTT
J gene: TRBJ1-2; clone size: .; D gene: .; V gene: TRBV20-1; CDR3 protein: CSARVSYGYTF; CDR3 DNA: TGCAGTGCTAGGGTGAGCTATGGCTACACCTTC
J gene: TRBJ2-3; clone size: .; D gene: TRBD2; V gene: TRBV5-1; CDR3 protein: CASSFERGRTDTQYF; CDR3 DNA: TGCGCCAGCAGCTTTGAGCGGGGGCGCACAGATACGCAGTATTTT
J gene: TRBJ2-5; clone size: .; D gene: .; V gene: TRBV7-2; CDR3 protein: CASSLARVGRGETQYF; CDR3 DNA: TGTGCCAGCAGCTTAGCGCGGGTGGGGAGGGGGGAGACCCAGTACTTC
J gene: TRBJ1-1; clone size: few; D gene: .; V gene: TRBV20-1; CDR3 protein: CSASGAFEAFF; CDR3 DNA: TGCAGTGCTAGCGGTGCCTTTGAAGCTTTCTTT
J gene: TRBJ1-2; clone size: .; D gene: .; V gene: TRBV5-1; CDR3 protein: CASSYDRTPGGYTF; CDR3 DNA: TGCGCCAGCAGCTACGACAGGACGCCGGGGGGCTACACCTTC
J gene: TRBJ2-4; clone size: .; D gene: TRBD1; V gene: TRBV4-1; CDR3 protein: CASSQDNLGQGMYIQYF; CDR3 DNA: TGCGCCAGCAGCCAAGACAACTTAGGACAGGGAATGTACATTCAGTACTTC
J gene: TRBJ1-4; clone size: .; D gene: TRBD1; V gene: TRBV7-8; CDR3 protein: CASSLPRTGREKLFF; CDR3 DNA: TGTGCCAGCAGCTTACCCCGGACAGGGAGAGAAAAACTGTTTTTT
J gene: TRBJ1-3; clone size: .; D gene: .; V gene: TRBV19; CDR3 protein: CASTTSSTGNTIYF; CDR3 DNA: TGTGCCAGTACCACATCGTCAACTGGAAACACCATATATTTT
J gene: TRBJ1-5; clone size: .; D gene: .; V gene: TRBV30; CDR3 protein: CAWSVLQGNQPQHF; CDR3 DNA: TGTGCCTGGAGTGTACTCCAGGGCAATCAGCCCCAGCATTTT
J gene: TRBJ1-4; clone size: once; D gene: .; V gene: TRBV12-1; CDR3 protein: CASSFDRTGSRGLFF; CDR3 DNA: TGTGCCAGCAGCTTTGACCGGACGGGCTCTCGGGGACTGTTTTTT
J gene: TRBJ1-3; clone size: .; D gene: TRBD1; V gene: TRBV6-4; CDR3 protein: CASKSYEEGAIAIIRNTIYF; CDR3 DNA: TGTGCCAGCAAAAGCTATGAGGAGGGGGCGATAGCGATCATTAGGAACACCATATATTTT
J gene: TRBJ1-1; clone size: .; D gene: .; V gene: TRBV5-1; CDR3 protein: CASRLTGNRDTEAFF; CDR3 DNA: TGCGCCAGCAGACTTACGGGGAACCGGGACACTGAAGCTTTCTTT
J gene: TRBJ1-1; clone size: few; D gene: TRBD1; V gene: TRBV11-3; CDR3 protein: CASSDRGLNTEAFF; CDR3 DNA: TGTGCCAGCAGCGACAGGGGGCTGAACACTGAAGCTTTCTTT
J gene: TRBJ1-6; clone size: .; D gene: TRBD1; V gene: TRBV3-1/TRBV3-2; CDR3 protein: CASSLGQDNSPLHF; CDR3 DNA: TGTGCCAGCAGCCTCGGACAGGATAATTCACCCCTCCACTTT
J gene: TRBJ2-5; clone size: .; D gene: TRBD1; V gene: TRBV6-5; CDR3 protein: CASSYSTGVQETQYF; CDR3 DNA: TGTGCCAGCAGTTACTCAACAGGGGTTCAAGAGACCCAGTACTTC
J gene: TRBJ1-5; clone size: .; D gene: .; V gene: TRBV9; CDR3 protein: CASSVGGGGPQHF; CDR3 DNA: TGTGCCAGCAGCGTAGGCGGGGGAGGGCCCCAGCATTTT
J gene: TRBJ2-5; clone size: .; D gene: TRBD1; V gene: TRBV5-1; CDR3 protein: CASSTGTGAFQETQYF; CDR3 DNA: TGCGCCAGCAGCACCGGGACAGGGGCCTTCCAAGAGACCCAGTACTTC
J gene: TRBJ1-1; clone size: few; D gene: TRBD1; V gene: TRBV5-1; CDR3 protein: CASSPGGLNTEAFF; CDR3 DNA: TGCGCCAGCAGCCCAGGGGGCCTGAACACTGAAGCTTTCTTT
J gene: TRBJ1-5; clone size: once; D gene: TRBD1; V gene: TRBV6-6; CDR3 protein: CASTNHQGAVQPQHF; CDR3 DNA: TGTGCCAGCACCAACCATCAGGGGGCGGTTCAGCCCCAGCATTTT
J gene: TRBJ2-1; clone size: .; D gene: TRBD2; V gene: TRBV5-5; CDR3 protein: CASSLPGGNEQFF; CDR3 DNA: TGTGCCAGCAGCCTCCCCGGGGGGAATGAGCAGTTCTTC
J gene: TRBJ2-5; clone size: .; D gene: TRBD2; V gene: TRBV10-3; CDR3 protein: CAIRTGAGSIETQYF; CDR3 DNA: TGTGCCATCAGAACAGGAGCGGGGTCAATAGAGACCCAGTACTTC
J gene: TRBJ1-1; clone size: .; D gene: .; V gene: TRBV5-4; CDR3 protein: CASSLGPSRGYTEAFF; CDR3 DNA: TGTGCCAGCAGCTTGGGACCGAGCAGGGGATACACTGAAGCTTTCTTT
J gene: TRBJ2-5; clone size: once; D gene: TRBD2; V gene: TRBV7-6; CDR3 protein: CASSWVGGATETQYF; CDR3 DNA: TGTGCCAGCAGCTGGGTCGGGGGGGCCACGGAGACCCAGTACTTC
J gene: TRBJ2-7; clone size: few; D gene: TRBD1; V gene: TRBV6-2/TRBV6-3; CDR3 protein: CASSYRGLTLNEQYF; CDR3 DNA: TGTGCCAGCAGTTACAGGGGGCTTACCCTCAACGAGCAGTACTTC
J gene: TRBJ1-1; clone size: .; D gene: .; V gene: TRBV27; CDR3 protein: CASSLGRVPTEAFF; CDR3 DNA: TGTGCCAGCAGTTTGGGCAGGGTCCCAACTGAAGCTTTCTTT